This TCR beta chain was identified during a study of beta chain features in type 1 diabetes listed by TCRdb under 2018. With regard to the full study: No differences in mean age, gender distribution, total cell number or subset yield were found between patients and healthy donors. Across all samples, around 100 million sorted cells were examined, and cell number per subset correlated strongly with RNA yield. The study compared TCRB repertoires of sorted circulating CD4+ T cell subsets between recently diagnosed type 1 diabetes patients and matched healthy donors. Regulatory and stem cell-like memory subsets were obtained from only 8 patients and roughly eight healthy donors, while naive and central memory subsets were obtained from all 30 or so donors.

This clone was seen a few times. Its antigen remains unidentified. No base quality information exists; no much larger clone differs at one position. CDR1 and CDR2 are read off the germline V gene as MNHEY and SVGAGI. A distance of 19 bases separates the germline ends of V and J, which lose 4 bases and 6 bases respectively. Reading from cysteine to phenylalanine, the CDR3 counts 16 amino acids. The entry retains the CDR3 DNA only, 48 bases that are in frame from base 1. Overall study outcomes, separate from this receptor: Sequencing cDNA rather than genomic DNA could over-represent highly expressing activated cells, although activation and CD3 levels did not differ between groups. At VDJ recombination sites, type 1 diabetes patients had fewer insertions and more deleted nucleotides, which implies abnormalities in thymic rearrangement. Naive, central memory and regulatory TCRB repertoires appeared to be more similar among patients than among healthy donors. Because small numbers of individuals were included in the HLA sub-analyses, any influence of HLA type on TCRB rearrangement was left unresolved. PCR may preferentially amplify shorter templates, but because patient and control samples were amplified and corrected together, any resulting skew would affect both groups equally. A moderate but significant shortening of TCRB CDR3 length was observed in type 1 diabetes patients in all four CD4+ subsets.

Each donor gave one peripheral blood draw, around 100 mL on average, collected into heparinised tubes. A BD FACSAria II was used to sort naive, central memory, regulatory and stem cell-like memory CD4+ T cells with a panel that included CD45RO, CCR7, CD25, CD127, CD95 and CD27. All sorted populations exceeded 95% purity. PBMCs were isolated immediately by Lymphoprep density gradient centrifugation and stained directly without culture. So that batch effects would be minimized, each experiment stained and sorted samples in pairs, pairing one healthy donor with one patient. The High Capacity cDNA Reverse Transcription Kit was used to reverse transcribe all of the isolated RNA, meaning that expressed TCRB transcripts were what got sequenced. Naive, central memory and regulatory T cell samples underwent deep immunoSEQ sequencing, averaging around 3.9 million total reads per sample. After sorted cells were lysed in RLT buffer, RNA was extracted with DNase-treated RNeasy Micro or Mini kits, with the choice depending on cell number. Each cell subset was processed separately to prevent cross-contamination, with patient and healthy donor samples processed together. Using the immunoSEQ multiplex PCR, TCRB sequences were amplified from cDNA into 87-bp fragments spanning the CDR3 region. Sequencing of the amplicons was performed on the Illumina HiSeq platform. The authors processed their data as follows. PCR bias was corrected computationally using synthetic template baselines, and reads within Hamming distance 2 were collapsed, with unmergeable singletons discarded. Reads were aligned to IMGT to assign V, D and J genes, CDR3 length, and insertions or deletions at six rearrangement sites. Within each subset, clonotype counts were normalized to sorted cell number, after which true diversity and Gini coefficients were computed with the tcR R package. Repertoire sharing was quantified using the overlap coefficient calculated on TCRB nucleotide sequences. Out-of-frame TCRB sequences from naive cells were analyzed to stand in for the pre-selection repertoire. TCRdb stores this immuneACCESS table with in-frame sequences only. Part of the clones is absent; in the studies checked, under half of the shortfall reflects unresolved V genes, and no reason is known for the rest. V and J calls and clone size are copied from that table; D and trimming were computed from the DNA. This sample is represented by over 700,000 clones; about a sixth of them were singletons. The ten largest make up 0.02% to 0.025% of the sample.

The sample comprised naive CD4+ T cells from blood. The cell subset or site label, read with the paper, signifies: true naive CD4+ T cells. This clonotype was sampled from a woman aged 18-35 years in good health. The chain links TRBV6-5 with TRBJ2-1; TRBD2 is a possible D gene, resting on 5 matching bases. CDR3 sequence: CASSSLATSLFNEQFF. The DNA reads TGTGCCAGCAGTTCCCTAGCCACCTCCCTCTTCAATGAGCAGTTCTTC.